Detailed here is one TCR beta chain. The sample belongs to a study of blood T cell repertoires in COVID-19. Germline V gene sequence: CDR1 SGHAT, CDR2 FQNNGV. V was pared by 1 base and J by 5 bases, with 8 bases of the junction left unmatched. This CDR3 spans 18 amino acids. Authors' processing steps: How many nucleated cells were present was estimated from reference gene primer amplification. Sequencing used immunoSEQ multiplex PCR; TCRdb keeps in-frame clones, though not all of them. The DNA was the basis for D and trimming; V, J and clone size are from that table. In the table there are more than 130,000 clones, 84% of which are singletons.

The sequenced sample was peripheral blood. The clonotype originates from a human donor in a cohort sampled during active COVID-19. The chain joins TRBV11-2 to TRBJ2-2; 12 bases agree with TRBD2. The CDR3 region has the DNA TGTGCCAGCAGCTTAGGGGTCGGACTAGCGGGGATTACCGGGGAGCTGTTTTTT. It codes for CASSLGVGLAGITGELFF.